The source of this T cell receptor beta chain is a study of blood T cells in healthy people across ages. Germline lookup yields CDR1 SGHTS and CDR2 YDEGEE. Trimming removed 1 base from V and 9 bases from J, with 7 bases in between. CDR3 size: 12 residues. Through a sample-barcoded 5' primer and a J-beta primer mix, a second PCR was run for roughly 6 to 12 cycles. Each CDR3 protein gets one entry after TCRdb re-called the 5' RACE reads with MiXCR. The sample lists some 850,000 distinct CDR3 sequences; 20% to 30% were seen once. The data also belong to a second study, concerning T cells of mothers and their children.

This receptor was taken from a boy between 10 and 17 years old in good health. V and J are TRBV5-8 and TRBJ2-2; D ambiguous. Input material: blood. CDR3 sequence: CASSLPAWELFF. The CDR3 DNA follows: TGTGCCAGCAGCTTGCCGGCCTGGGAGCTGTTTTTT.